This T cell receptor beta chain was observed in a study of blood T cell repertoires in COVID-19. V shed 6 bases, J shed 9 bases, and the junction held 20 bases outside the gene matches. Germline CDR1 MNHGY, CDR2 SAAAGT. This CDR3 is built from 17 residues. Per the original data handling: Cell counts per sample came from amplifying reference gene primers. This table comes from immunoSEQ multiplex PCR, and its TCRdb copy is limited to in-frame clones, with some not included. The V and J calls and the clone size are those of that table, but D and trimming were determined from the DNA. The data show about 280,000 clones, with 89% seen just once and 0.94% held by the top ten.

The chain links TRBV6-8 to TRBJ2-1, with 7 positions matching TRBD2. Sequencing was done on a sample of peripheral blood. The clonotype comes from a woman aged 40-49 years who had recovered from COVID-19. The CDR3 region has the DNA TGTGCCAGCAGCCGATTAGCGGGCTACCGGCAGGTTGGTGAGCAGTTCTTC. It translates to CASSRLAGYRQVGEQFF.